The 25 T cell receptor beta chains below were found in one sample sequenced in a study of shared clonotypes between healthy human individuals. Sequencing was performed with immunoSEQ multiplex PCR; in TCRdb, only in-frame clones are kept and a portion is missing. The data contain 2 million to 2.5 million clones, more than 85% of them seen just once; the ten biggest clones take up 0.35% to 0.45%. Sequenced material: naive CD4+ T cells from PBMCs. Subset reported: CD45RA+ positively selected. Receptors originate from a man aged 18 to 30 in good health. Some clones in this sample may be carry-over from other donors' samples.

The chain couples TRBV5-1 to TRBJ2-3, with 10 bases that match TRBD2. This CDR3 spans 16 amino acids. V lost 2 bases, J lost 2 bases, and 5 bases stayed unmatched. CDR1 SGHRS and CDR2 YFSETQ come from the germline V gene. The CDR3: CASSLRTSGATDTQYF. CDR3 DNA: TGCGCCAGCAGCTTACGGACTAGCGGAGCCACAGATACGCAGTATTTT. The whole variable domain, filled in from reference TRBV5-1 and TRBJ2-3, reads KAGVTQTPRYLIKTRGQQVTLSCSPISGHRSVSWYQQTPGQGLQFLFEYFSETQRNKGNFPGRFSGRQFSNSRSEMNVSTLELGDSALYLCASSLRTSGATDTQYFGPGTRLTVL.

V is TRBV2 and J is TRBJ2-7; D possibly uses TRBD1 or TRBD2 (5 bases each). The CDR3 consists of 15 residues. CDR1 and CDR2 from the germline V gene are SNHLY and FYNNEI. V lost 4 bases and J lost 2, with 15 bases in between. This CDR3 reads CASSGSIPGPYEQYF. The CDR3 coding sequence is TGTGCCAGCAGTGGATCCATCCCGGGACCCTACGAGCAGTACTTC.

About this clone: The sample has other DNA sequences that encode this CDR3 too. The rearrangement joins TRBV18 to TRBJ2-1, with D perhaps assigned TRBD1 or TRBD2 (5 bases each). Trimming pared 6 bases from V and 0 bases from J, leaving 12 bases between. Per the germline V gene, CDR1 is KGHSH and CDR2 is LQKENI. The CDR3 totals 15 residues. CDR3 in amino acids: CASSPGPSSYNEQFF. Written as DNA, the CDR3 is TGTGCCAGCTCCCCGGGACCGAGCTCCTACAATGAGCAGTTCTTC.

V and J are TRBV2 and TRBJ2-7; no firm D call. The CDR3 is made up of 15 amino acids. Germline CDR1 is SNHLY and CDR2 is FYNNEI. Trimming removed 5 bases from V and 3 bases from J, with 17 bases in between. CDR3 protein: CASSNYGSLFYEQYF. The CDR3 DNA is TGTGCCAGCAGTAACTATGGCAGCCTTTTCTACGAGCAGTACTTC.

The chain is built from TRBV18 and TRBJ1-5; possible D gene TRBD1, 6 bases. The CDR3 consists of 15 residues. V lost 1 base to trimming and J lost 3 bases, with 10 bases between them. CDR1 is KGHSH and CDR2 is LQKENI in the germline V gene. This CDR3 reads CASSPRGANNQPQHF. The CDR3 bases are TGTGCCAGCTCACCACGGGGGGCCAACAATCAGCCCCAGCATTTT.

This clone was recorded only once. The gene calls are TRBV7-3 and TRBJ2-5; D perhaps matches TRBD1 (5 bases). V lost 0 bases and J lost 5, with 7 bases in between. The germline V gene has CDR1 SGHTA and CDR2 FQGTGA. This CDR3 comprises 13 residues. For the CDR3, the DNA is TGTGCCAGCAGCTTAACCAGGGATGAGACCCAGTACTTC. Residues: CASSLTRDETQYF.

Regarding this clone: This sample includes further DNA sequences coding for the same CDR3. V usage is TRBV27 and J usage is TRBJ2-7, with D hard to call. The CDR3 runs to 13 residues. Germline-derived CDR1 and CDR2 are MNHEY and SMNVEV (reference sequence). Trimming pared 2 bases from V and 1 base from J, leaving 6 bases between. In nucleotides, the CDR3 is TGTGCCAGCAGTTTAGCGTTATCCTACGAGCAGTACTTC. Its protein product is CASSLALSYEQYF.

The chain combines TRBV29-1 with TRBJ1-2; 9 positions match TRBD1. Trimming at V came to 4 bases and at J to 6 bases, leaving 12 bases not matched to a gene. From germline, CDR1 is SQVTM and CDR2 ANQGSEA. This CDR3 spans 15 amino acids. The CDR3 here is CSVAIQGAVLDGYTF. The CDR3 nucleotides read TGCAGCGTTGCAATACAGGGGGCGGTATTAGATGGCTACACCTTC. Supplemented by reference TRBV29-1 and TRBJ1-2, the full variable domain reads SAVISQKPSRDICQRGTSLTIQCQVDSQVTMMFWYRQQPGQSLTLIATANQGSEATYESGFVIDKFPISRPNLTFSTLTVSNMSPEDSSIYLCSVAIQGAVLDGYTFGSGTRLTVV.

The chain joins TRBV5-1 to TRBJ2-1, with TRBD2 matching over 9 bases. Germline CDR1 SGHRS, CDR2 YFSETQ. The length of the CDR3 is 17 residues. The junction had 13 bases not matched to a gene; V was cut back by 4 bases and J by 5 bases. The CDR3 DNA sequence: TGCGCCAGCAGCGCGCACTTGGTTTTAGCGGGGGACAATGAGCAGTTCTTC. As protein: CASSAHLVLAGDNEQFF.

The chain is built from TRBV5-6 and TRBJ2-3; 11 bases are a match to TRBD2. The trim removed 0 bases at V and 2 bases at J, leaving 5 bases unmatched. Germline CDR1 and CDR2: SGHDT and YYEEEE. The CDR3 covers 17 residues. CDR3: CASSLVLAGDTTDTQYF. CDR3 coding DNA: TGTGCCAGCAGCTTGGTACTAGCGGGGGATACCACAGATACGCAGTATTTT.

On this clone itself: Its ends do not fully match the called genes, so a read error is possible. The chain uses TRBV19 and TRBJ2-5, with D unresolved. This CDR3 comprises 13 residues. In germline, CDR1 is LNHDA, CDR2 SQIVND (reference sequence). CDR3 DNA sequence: TGTGCCAGTAGTACTAGAGACCATGAGACCCAGTACTTC. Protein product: CASSTRDHETQYF.

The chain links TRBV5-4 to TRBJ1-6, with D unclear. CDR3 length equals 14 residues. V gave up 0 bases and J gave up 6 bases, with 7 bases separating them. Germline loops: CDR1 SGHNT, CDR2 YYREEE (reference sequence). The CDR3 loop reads CASSLAQFNSPLHF. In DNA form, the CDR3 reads TGTGCCAGCAGCTTGGCACAGTTTAATTCACCCCTCCACTTT.

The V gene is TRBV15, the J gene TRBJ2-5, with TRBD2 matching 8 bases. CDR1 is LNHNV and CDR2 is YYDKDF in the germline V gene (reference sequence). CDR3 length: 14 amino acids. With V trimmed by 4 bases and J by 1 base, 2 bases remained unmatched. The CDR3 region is CATSNGRGQETQYF. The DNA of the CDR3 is TGTGCCACCAGCAACGGGAGGGGCCAAGAGACCCAGTACTTC.

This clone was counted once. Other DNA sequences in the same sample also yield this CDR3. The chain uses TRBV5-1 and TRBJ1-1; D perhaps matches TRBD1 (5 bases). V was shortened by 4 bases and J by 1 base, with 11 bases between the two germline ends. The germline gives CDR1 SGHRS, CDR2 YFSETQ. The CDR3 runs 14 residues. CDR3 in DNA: TGCGCCAGCAGCCCGGGACCCCCGAACACTGAAGCTTTCTTT. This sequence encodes CASSPGPPNTEAFF. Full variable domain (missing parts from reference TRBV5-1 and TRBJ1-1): KAGVTQTPRYLIKTRGQQVTLSCSPISGHRSVSWYQQTPGQGLQFLFEYFSETQRNKGNFPGRFSGRQFSNSRSEMNVSTLELGDSALYLCASSPGPPNTEAFFGQGTRLTVV.

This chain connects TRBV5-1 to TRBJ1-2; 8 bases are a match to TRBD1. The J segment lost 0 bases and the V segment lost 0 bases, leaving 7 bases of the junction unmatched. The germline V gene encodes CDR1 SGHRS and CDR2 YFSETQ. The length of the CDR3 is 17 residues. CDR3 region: CASSLGQGAFSNYGYTF. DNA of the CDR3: TGCGCCAGCAGCTTGGGGCAGGGGGCTTTTTCTAACTATGGCTACACCTTC.

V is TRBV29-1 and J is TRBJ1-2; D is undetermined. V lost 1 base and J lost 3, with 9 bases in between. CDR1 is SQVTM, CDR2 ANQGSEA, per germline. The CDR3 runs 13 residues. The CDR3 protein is CSVEGSEYYGYTF. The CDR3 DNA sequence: TGCAGCGTTGAAGGGTCCGAATACTATGGCTACACCTTC.

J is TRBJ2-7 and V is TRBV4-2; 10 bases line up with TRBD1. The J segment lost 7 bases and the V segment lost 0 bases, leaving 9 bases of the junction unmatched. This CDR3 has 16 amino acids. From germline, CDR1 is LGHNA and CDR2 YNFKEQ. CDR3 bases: TGTGCCAGCAGCCAAGATTTCGACAGGGGGCTTGGGGAGCAGTACTTC. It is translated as CASSQDFDRGLGEQYF.

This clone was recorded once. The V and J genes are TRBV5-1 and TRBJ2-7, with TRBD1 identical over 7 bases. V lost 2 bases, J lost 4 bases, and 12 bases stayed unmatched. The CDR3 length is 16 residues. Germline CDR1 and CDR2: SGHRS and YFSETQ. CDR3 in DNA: TGCGCCAGCAGCTTACAGGGACAGAACCACTTTTACGAGCAGTACTTC. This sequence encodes CASSLQGQNHFYEQYF.

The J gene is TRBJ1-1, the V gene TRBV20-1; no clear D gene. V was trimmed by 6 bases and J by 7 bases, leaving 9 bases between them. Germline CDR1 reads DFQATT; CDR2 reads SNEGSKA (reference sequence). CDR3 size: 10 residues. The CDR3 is CSAAQREAFF. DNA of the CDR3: TGCAGTGCGGCCCAACGTGAAGCTTTCTTT.

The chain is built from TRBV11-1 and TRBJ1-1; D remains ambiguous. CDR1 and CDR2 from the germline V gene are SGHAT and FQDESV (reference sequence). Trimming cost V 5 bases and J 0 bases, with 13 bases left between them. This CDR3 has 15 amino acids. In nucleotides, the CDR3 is TGTGCCAGCAGCACATCTAGGTATATGAACACTGAAGCTTTCTTT. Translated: CASSTSRYMNTEAFF. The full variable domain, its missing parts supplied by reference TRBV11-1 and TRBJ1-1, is EAEVAQSPRYKITEKSQAVAFWCDPISGHATLYWYRQILGQGPELLVQFQDESVVDDSQLPKDRFSAERLKGVDSTLKIQPAELGDSAMYLCASSTSRYMNTEAFFGQGTRLTVV.

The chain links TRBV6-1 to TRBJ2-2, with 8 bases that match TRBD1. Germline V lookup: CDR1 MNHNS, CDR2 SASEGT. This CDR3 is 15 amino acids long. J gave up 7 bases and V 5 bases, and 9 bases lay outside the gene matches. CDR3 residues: CASSPKQGVNGELFF. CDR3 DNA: TGTGCCAGCAGTCCAAAACAGGGGGTTAACGGGGAGCTGTTTTTT.

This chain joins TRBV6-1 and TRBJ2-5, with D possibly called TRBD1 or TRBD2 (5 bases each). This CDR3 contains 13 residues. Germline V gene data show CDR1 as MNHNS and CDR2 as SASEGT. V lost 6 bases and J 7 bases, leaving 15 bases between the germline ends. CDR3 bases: TGTGCCAGCAGGTTGGGACGTGGCTTGACCCAGTACTTC. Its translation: CASRLGRGLTQYF.

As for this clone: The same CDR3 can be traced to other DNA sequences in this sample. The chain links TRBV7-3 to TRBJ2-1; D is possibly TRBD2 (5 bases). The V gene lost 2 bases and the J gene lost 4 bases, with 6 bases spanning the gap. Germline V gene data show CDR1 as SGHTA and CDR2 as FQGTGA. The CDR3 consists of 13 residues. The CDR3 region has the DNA TGTGCCAGCAGCTTATCGGGGTACAATGAGCAGTTCTTC. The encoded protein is CASSLSGYNEQFF.

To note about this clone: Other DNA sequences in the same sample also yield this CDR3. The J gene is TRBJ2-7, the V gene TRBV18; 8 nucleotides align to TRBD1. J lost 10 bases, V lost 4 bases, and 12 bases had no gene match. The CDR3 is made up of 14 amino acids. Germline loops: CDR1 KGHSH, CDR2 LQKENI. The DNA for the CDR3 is TGTGCCAGCTCACTAGCCCAGGGGGCCTCGGAACAGTACTTC. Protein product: CASSLAQGASEQYF. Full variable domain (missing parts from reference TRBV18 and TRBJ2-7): NAGVMQNPRHLVRRRGQEARLRCSPMKGHSHVYWYRQLPEEGLKFMVYLQKENIIDESGMPKERFSAEFPKEGPSILRIQQVVRGDSAAYFCASSLAQGASEQYFGPGTRLTVT.

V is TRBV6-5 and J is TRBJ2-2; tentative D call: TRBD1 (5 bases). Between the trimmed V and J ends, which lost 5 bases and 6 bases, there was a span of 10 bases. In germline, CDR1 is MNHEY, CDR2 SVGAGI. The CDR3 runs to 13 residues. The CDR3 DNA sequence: TGTGCCAGCAGTGCTACAGGCCCCGGGGAGCTGTTTTTT. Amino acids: CASSATGPGELFF.